The 15 T cell receptor beta chains below were found in one sample sequenced in a study of blood T cells in healthy people across ages. A second PCR of about 7 to 11 cycles used a sample-barcoded 5' primer and a J-beta primer mix. MiXCR, applied by TCRdb to the 5' RACE reads, yields one record per CDR3 protein. The data show some 940,000 distinct CDR3 sequences, 25% to 30% seen once. Another study also made use of these data, one on T cells of mothers and their children.

Source material: blood. Receptor source: a woman aged 40 to 49 in good health.

This clonotype appeared many times. The CDR3 reads CASSPLGGDEQFF. CDR3 DNA: TGTGCCAGCTCACCACTAGGAGGGGATGAGCAGTTCTTC. V usage is TRBV18 and J usage is TRBJ2-1, with D tentatively TRBD2 (6 bases). The length of the CDR3 is 13 residues. The V end was cut by 1 base, the J end by 8 bases, with 9 bases between. CDR1 is KGHSH, CDR2 LQKENI, per germline.

The CDR3: CASRAREGTQYF. As DNA, the CDR3 is TGTGCCAGCAGAGCCCGTGAGGGTACGCAGTATTTT. V and J are TRBV7-9 and TRBJ2-3; TRBD2 is a possible D gene (5 bases). This CDR3 is built from 12 residues. Germline V gene lookup returns CDR1 SEHNR and CDR2 FQNEAQ (reference sequence). V was trimmed by 6 bases and J by 8 bases, leaving 12 bases between them.

A few counts support this clonotype. The genes are TRBV27 and TRBJ2-6, with TRBD1 identical over 9 bases. The germline gives CDR1 MNHEY, CDR2 SMNVEV (reference sequence). J gave up 0 bases and V 5 bases, and 8 bases lay outside the gene matches. This CDR3 comprises 18 residues. The CDR3 coding sequence is TGTGCCAGCAGTGGGCCGGGGACAGGGTACTCTGGGGCCAACGTCCTGACTTTC. Its protein product is CASSGPGTGYSGANVLTF.

A few counts support this clonotype. At one end the junction does not follow the germline gene, possibly because of a read error. The chain has TRBV10-3 and TRBJ1-1, with no clear D. The germline V gene encodes CDR1 ENHRY and CDR2 SYGVKD. The CDR3 has 12 amino acids. The chain's CDR3 is CAVSESISGAFF. The CDR3 DNA reads as TGTGCCGTCAGTGAGTCGATCAGTGGAGCTTTCTTT.

J is TRBJ2-2 and V is TRBV27, with 8 bases identical to TRBD2. The germline V gene has CDR1 MNHEY and CDR2 SMNVEV (reference sequence). The CDR3 runs to 16 residues. V gave up 6 bases and J gave up 5 bases; unmatched junction bases: 11. CDR3 loop: CASSPEEAGVTGELFF. CDR3 sequence (DNA): TGTGCCAGCAGCCCCGAGGAAGCGGGGGTGACCGGGGAGCTGTTTTTT.

V is TRBV29-1 and J is TRBJ2-5; a possible D gene is TRBD2 (7 bases). The V gene's germline CDR1 is SQVTM and CDR2 ANQGSEA. Trimming left V 4 bases short and J 5 bases short, with 11 bases between. CDR3 length: 12 amino acids. CDR3 sequence: CSVVEGGETQYF. The CDR3 region has the DNA TGCAGCGTTGTAGAGGGGGGGGAGACCCAGTACTTC.

This clonotype was counted many times. The chain uses TRBV5-1 and TRBJ1-2; 9 positions agree with TRBD1. CDR3 length equals 17 residues. Germline values: CDR1 SGHRS, CDR2 YFSETQ. After removal of 3 bases from V and 2 bases from J, the junction contained 11 bases not matched to a gene. The CDR3 nucleotides are TGCGCCAGCAGCTCCTCCGGGACAGGGCCATCCAACTATGGCTACACCTTC. Its protein product is CASSSSGTGPSNYGYTF.

This clonotype has only a few counts. The chain carries TRBV27 and TRBJ2-7; no definite D call. This CDR3 comprises 13 residues. The V gene's germline CDR1 is MNHEY and CDR2 SMNVEV (reference sequence). V was cut by 8 bases and J by 1 base, with 12 bases left in between. The CDR3 sequence is CASSDLGSYEQYF. For the CDR3, the DNA is TGTGCCAGCTCGGATTTAGGGTCCTACGAGCAGTACTTC.

The sample holds many counts of this clonotype. The CDR3 DNA follows: TGTGCCAGCAGTCCGTACACGGCGGTGGACATTCAGTACTTC. Translated: CASSPYTAVDIQYF. The chain has TRBV27 and TRBJ2-4; D unresolved. CDR1 is MNHEY and CDR2 is SMNVEV in the germline V gene (reference sequence). V gave up 5 bases and J gave up 8 bases, with 16 bases separating them. This CDR3 has 14 amino acids.

This sequence joins TRBV12-3 or TRBV12-4 and TRBJ1-1; D is ambiguous. This CDR3 region has 13 residues. Trimming stripped 5 bases from V and 5 bases from J, with 12 bases between. The CDR3 DNA is TGTGCCAGCAGTCCCTCGACCGGGACTGAAGCTTTCTTT. Amino acids: CASSPSTGTEAFF.

V is TRBV6-5 and J is TRBJ2-7; D gene ambiguous. The germline gives CDR1 MNHEY, CDR2 SVGAGI. Trimming cost V 4 bases and J 8 bases, with 18 bases left between them. CDR3 length equals 14 residues. CDR3 DNA sequence: TGTGCCAGCAGTTCCCCCCCGCCTTCTTACAAGCAGTACTTC. Protein sequence: CASSSPPPSYKQYF.

This clonotype came up once. The rearrangement links TRBV5-1 to TRBJ2-7, with 12 bases fitting TRBD1. This CDR3 has 16 residues. The germline V gene encodes CDR1 SGHRS and CDR2 YFSETQ. V was clipped by 4 bases and J by 2 bases; unmatched bases: 7. CDR3 sequence: CASSPKGQGAAYEQYF. CDR3 nucleotides: TGCGCCAGCAGCCCGAAGGGACAGGGGGCTGCCTACGAGCAGTACTTC.

This clonotype was seen more than once but under ten times. The J gene is TRBJ2-1, the V gene TRBV7-2, with 9 bases aligning to TRBD1. Germline loops: CDR1 SGHTA, CDR2 FQGNSA. CDR3 length equals 16 residues. Trimming at V came to 4 bases and at J to 2 bases, leaving 6 bases not matched to a gene. The chain's CDR3 is CASSSDRDRAYNEQFF. CDR3 bases: TGTGCCAGCAGCTCAGACCGGGACAGGGCCTACAATGAGCAGTTCTTC.

This clonotype was detected ten times or more. The chain carries TRBV5-1 and TRBJ2-4; TRBD1 matches 7 bases. Trimming removed 0 bases from V and 5 bases from J; junction bases left unmatched: 2. CDR3 length: 14 residues. Germline CDR1 reads SGHRS; CDR2 reads YFSETQ. CDR3 region: CASSLEGQQNIQYF. The CDR3 bases are TGCGCCAGCAGCTTGGAGGGACAGCAAAACATTCAGTACTTC.

The V and J genes are TRBV20-1 and TRBJ2-7; TRBD2 aligns across 8 bases. This CDR3 contains 15 residues. The germline gives CDR1 DFQATT, CDR2 SNEGSKA (reference sequence). With V trimmed by 4 bases and J by 3 bases, 11 bases remained unmatched. CDR3 loop: CSANRRAGDYYEQYF. CDR3 DNA sequence: TGCAGTGCTAACCGACGAGCGGGAGACTACTACGAGCAGTACTTC.